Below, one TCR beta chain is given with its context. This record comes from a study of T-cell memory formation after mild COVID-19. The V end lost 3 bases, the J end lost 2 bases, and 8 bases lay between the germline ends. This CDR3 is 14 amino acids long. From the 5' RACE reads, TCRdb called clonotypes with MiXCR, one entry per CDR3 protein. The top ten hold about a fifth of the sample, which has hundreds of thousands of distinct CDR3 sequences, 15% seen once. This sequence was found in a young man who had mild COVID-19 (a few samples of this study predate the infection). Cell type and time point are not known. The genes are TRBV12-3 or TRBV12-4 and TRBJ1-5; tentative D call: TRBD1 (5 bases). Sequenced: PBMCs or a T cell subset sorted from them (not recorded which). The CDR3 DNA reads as TGTGCCAGCAGTTTCAGGGTCGGCAATCAGCCCCAGCATTTT. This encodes CASSFRVGNQPQHF.